The source of this TCR beta chain is a study of T cell responses to AZD1222 COVID-19 vaccine. Background on the study: Recipients boosted at about 4 weeks or about 12 weeks are pooled. Study-wide results and limits: Donors were mostly white British, more females; clonal diversity possibly underestimated.

A word on this clone: Its target is unknown.

Some clones are missing from TCRdb's copy, which holds only in-frame ones; the method was immunoSEQ multiplex PCR. The table lists 95,000 to 150,000 clones, 75% to 90% of them singletons. The V segment lost 4 bases and the J segment 6 bases; nucleotides outside the gene matches: 7. CDR3 length: 14 residues. Germline CDR1 reads GTSNPN; CDR2 reads SVGIG (reference sequence). The genes are TRBV30 and TRBJ2-2; TRBD1 agrees at 8 bases. Sample: peripheral blood, taken on day 0 of AZD1222 vaccination. The sequence was collected from an adult in good health. CDR3: CAWTTDRAPGELFF. For the CDR3, the DNA is TGTGCCTGGACCACGGACAGGGCTCCCGGGGAGCTGTTTTTT. The complete variable domain, with remaining parts taken from reference TRBV30 and TRBJ2-2, reads SQTIHQWPATLVQPVGSPLSLECTVEGTSNPNLYWYRQAAGRGLQLLFYSVGIGQISSEVPQNLSASRPQDRQFILSSKKLLLSDSGFYLCAWTTDRAPGELFFGEGSRLTVL.